These T cell receptor beta chains were read from a single sample in a study of blood T cells in healthy people across ages. TCRdb called the 5' RACE reads again in MiXCR, with one record for every CDR3 protein. The table shows about 1 million distinct CDR3 sequences, with 40% to 55% occurring only once. Material for sequencing was blood. The receptor set was obtained from a woman aged 55-70 years in good health. CDR3s include the opening cysteine and the closing phenylalanine or tryptophan. The D gene is left open where the match is weak. Clone size, where shown, is once, few, many, or a class for clones that have expanded.

size: -; V: TRBV18; J: TRBJ1-2; D: TRBD1; DNA: TGTGCCAGCTCACCACGGGACAGAGAAATCTATGGCTACACCTTC; CDR3: CASSPRDREIYGYTF
size: -; V: TRBV6-5; J: TRBJ1-1; D: -; DNA: TGTGCCAGCAGTTCCCAGGGTTGGGGCGAAGCTTTCTTT; CDR3: CASSSQGWGEAFF
size: few; V: TRBV15; J: TRBJ2-1; D: TRBD2; DNA: TGTGCCACCAGCGGAAGACTAGCCGCAAACTCCTACAATGAGCAGTTCTTC; CDR3: CATSGRLAANSYNEQFF
size: few; V: TRBV5-1; J: TRBJ2-3; D: TRBD2; DNA: TGCGCCAGCAGCTTGGATCTCCCCCAGACTAGCGGGAGGGTAGATACGCAGTATTTT; CDR3: CASSLDLPQTSGRVDTQYF
size: -; V: TRBV14; J: TRBJ2-7; D: -; DNA: TGTGCCAGCAGCCAAGCTACTAGCCGATACTACAATGAGCAGTACTTC; CDR3: CASSQATSRYYNEQYF
size: many; V: TRBV11-2; J: TRBJ2-7; D: -; DNA: TGTGCCAGCAGCTTAACAGTCTACGAGCAGTACTTC; CDR3: CASSLTVYEQYF
size: -; V: TRBV5-4; J: TRBJ2-7; D: -; DNA: TGTGCCAGCAGCTTGGCCGCAGAATACGAGCAGTACTTC; CDR3: CASSLAAEYEQYF
size: -; V: TRBV29-1; J: TRBJ2-6; D: -; DNA: TGCAGCGTTGAAGATACCGGCCCACCGGGGTCGACAATTGGGGCCAACGTCCTGACTTTC; CDR3: CSVEDTGPPGSTIGANVLTF
size: -; V: TRBV5-1; J: TRBJ2-1; D: TRBD2; DNA: TGCGCTAGCATGAGCCGAAGCGGGGTGAACAATGAGCAGTTCTTC; CDR3: CASMSRSGVNNEQFF
size: -; V: TRBV4-1; J: TRBJ2-1; D: TRBD2; DNA: TGCGCCAGCAGCCCAGGGACTAGCGGCCAACGCTACAATGAGCAGTTCTTC; CDR3: CASSPGTSGQRYNEQFF
size: -; V: TRBV5-1; J: TRBJ1-1; D: TRBD1; DNA: TGCGCCAGCAGCCTAGGACAGGGGACGAGGCCGAACACTGAAGCTTTCTTT; CDR3: CASSLGQGTRPNTEAFF
size: few; V: TRBV20-1; J: TRBJ1-1; D: -; DNA: TGCAGTGCTAGGTACCTCGCGGGGTTGGGCACTGAAGCTTTCTTT; CDR3: CSARYLAGLGTEAFF
size: few; V: TRBV7-2; J: TRBJ2-1; D: TRBD1; DNA: TGTGCCAGCAGCTTGCGGGCGGACAGGCCTACGAGCTCCTACAATGAGCAGTTCTTC; CDR3: CASSLRADRPTSSYNEQFF
size: -; V: TRBV29-1; J: TRBJ2-3; D: -; DNA: TGCAGCGTGGGGGGACGCACCTCAGATACGCAGTATTTT; CDR3: CSVGGRTSDTQYF
size: -; V: TRBV27; J: TRBJ2-5; D: -; DNA: TGTGCCAGCAGTTTATACGGGTACCATAGAGACCAAGAGACCCAGTACTTC; CDR3: CASSLYGYHRDQETQYF
size: few; V: TRBV27; J: TRBJ2-7; D: -; DNA: TGTGCCAGCGGAAATACTAGTTACGAGCAGTACTTC; CDR3: CASGNTSYEQYF
size: -; V: TRBV20-1; J: TRBJ2-3; D: -; DNA: TGCAGTGCTTCCGCAGGGTCCACTAGCACAGATACGCAGTATTTT; CDR3: CSASAGSTSTDTQYF
size: -; V: TRBV11-2; J: TRBJ2-1; D: -; DNA: TGTGCCAGCAGCCTCAGGAGGGGGGTCAATGAGCAGTTCTTC; CDR3: CASSLRRGVNEQFF
size: -; V: TRBV6-2/TRBV6-3; J: TRBJ1-2; D: -; DNA: TGTGCCAGCAGTCTAGACCACTATGGCTACACCTTC; CDR3: CASSLDHYGYTF
size: -; V: TRBV9; J: TRBJ2-7; D: -; DNA: TGTGCCAGCAGCGTAAAACAGGGCGGCGAGCAGTACTTC; CDR3: CASSVKQGGEQYF
size: many; V: TRBV2; J: TRBJ2-1; D: -; DNA: TGTGCCAGCAGTGAAGGCGGCTACAATGAGCAGTTCTTC; CDR3: CASSEGGYNEQFF
size: -; V: TRBV12-3/TRBV12-4; J: TRBJ2-1; D: -; DNA: TGTGCCAGCAGTTTGGCGGGACCAGCCTACAATGAGCAGTTCTTC; CDR3: CASSLAGPAYNEQFF